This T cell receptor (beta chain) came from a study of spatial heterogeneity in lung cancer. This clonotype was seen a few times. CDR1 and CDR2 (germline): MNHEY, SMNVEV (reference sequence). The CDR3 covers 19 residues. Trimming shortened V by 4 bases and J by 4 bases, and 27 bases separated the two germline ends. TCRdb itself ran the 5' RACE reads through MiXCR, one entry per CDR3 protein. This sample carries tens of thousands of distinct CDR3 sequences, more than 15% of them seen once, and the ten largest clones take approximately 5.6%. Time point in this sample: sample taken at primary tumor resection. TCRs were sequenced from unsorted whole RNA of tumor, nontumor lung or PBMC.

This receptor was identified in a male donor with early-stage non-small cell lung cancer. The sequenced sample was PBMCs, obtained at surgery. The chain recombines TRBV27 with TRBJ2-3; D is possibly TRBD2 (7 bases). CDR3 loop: CASSSRRGGGGRMADTQYF. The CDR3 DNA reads TGTGCCAGCAGTTCCCGCCGAGGAGGGGGGGGCAGGATGGCAGATACGCAGTATTTT.